This T cell receptor beta chain is drawn from a study of blood T cell repertoires in COVID-19. Looking at the study overall: Collection of acute and convalescent COVID-19 samples took place in the United States, Italy and Spain.

Using immunoSEQ multiplex PCR, the repertoire was profiled, and TCRdb retains in-frame clones only, with some absent. The sample lists about 200,000 clones; 82% were seen once. Between the trimmed V and J ends, which lost 4 bases and 0 bases, there was a span of 18 bases. This CDR3 is built from 18 residues. CDR1 is KGHSH and CDR2 is LQKENI in the germline V gene. The V and J genes are TRBV18 and TRBJ2-2; weak D call: TRBD2 (5 bases). Material: PBMCs or T cells enriched from blood (not recorded which). This TCR derives from a man in his forties who had recovered from COVID-19. The CDR3 reads CASSLLRGRLPNTGELFF. The CDR3 nucleotides read TGTGCCAGCTCACTATTACGGGGTAGGCTTCCGAACACCGGGGAGCTGTTTTTT.